The clone carrying this T cell receptor beta chain was seen more than once but under ten times. Clones were sequenced by immunoSEQ multiplex PCR, and TCRdb holds only the in-frame ones, with some missing. Among around 38,000 clones listed, about 86% were seen once. This sample stems from a study of PD-L1 blockade in urothelial cancer. Time point in this sample: peripheral blood 6 weeks after treatment start. Germline CDR1 and CDR2: LNHNV and YYDKDF (reference sequence). Losses at the gene ends were 2 bases for V and 1 base for J; bases not matched to a gene: 8. The CDR3 runs 17 residues. The sequence was collected from a man between 60 and 70 years old with urothelial cancer. Sequencing used PBMCs, obtained around atezolizumab (anti-PD-L1) treatment. V is TRBV15 and J is TRBJ1-5; the match to TRBD1 covers 7 bases. In DNA form, the CDR3 reads TGTGCCACCAGCAGACAGGGGGGCAAACTAAGCAATCAGCCCCAGCATTTT. This translates into CATSRQGGKLSNQPQHF.